The clone carrying this T cell receptor (beta chain) showed up many times. Its antigen is undetermined. TCR beta CDR3 regions were amplified from RNA. HTBI primers were the set used in a first-round RT-PCR of the TCR CDR3. TCRdb independently ran MiXCR on the multiplex PCR reads; one entry per CDR3 protein. The sample yields over 500,000 distinct CDR3 sequences, 15% to 20% seen once. Active moderate-to-severe ophthalmopathy, Clinical Activity Score at least 3, NOSPECS at least 4, under 3 months' duration. PBMCs stemmed from about 9.7 ml fresh peripheral blood. The CDR3 is 14 amino acids. Trimming stripped 7 bases from V and 6 bases from J, with 18 bases between. Per the germline V gene, CDR1 is DFQATT and CDR2 is SNEGSKA (reference sequence). This sample is drawn from a study of T cells in Graves' hyperthyroidism and ophthalmopathy. Study-level points and caveats: A model using 13 V-J features told ophthalmopathy apart from stable hyperthyroidism.

This TCR came from a young woman with Graves' ophthalmopathy. The chain links TRBV20-1 to TRBJ1-4; perhaps TRBD1 as D (6 bases). The source material was blood. Here the CDR3 reads CSVRGAGEHEKLFF. CDR3 DNA: TGCAGTGTTCGGGGGGCCGGGGAACATGAAAAACTGTTTTTT.